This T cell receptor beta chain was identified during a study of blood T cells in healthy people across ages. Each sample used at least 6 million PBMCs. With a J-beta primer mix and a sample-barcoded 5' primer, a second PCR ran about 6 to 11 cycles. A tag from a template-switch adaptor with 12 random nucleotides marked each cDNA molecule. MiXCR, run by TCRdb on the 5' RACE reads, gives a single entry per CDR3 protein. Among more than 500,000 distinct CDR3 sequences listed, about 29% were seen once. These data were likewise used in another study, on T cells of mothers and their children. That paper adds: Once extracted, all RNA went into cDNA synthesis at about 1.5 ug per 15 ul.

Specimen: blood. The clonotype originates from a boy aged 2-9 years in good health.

The CDR3 spells CASIPGRGLVTDTQYF. CDR3 nucleotides: TGTGCCAGCATCCCAGGCAGGGGGTTGGTTACAGATACGCAGTATTTT. This sequence joins TRBV6-1 and TRBJ2-3, with 7 positions matching TRBD1. This CDR3 has 16 residues. Germline loops: CDR1 MNHNS, CDR2 SASEGT. The trim removed 7 bases at V and 3 bases at J, leaving 13 bases unmatched.